Here is one TCR beta chain with its context. This clonotype was detected many times. Its cognate antigen has yet to be identified. Base qualities are missing; no much larger clone stands one base away. From the germline V gene, CDR1 is MNHEY and CDR2 is SVGAGI. V lost 5 bases and J lost 2 bases; the stretch between them is 15 bases long. Measured from the cysteine to the phenylalanine, the CDR3 is 15 residues long. Kept here is only the CDR3 DNA, which spans 45 bases and is read in frame from base 1. These data come from a study of tumor-infiltrating lymphocytes in primary liver carcinoma listed by TCRdb under 2017. With regard to the full study: Of the five patients, three men and two women aged 30 to 69 years, four had hepatocellular carcinoma and one had combined HCC and intrahepatic cholangiocarcinoma. To link TCRbeta repertoire diversity to the local molecular phenotype, the 20 to 30 tumor region samples were profiled with Agilent mRNA microarrays. The five patients had tumors staged T1-T3 N0M0, with maximum diameters ranging from roughly 4 to 10 cm. A total of about 35 specimens from 5 patients, comprising approximately 25 tumor regions, 5 adjacent noncancerous liver tissues and 5 peripheral blood samples, were covered by TCRbeta repertoire sequencing. Across five regions of each liver tumor, along with adjacent normal tissue and blood, the study brought together TCRbeta repertoire sequencing, expression microarrays and whole-exome sequencing. High reproducibility was observed for the technical replicate repertoires, with mean shared-clone rates around 0.9 and correlation coefficients above 0.98. Each sample produced about 3.5 to 7.13 million productive TCRbeta reads, and read depth showed no significant difference between tissue types.

The full study reports these points: Since the samples were bulk and unsorted, there was no way to compare CD4+ and CD8+ T cell repertoires. Pairs of tumor regions showed greater repertoire overlap (mean around 36%) than tumor-adjacent pairs (approximately 17%) or tumor-blood pairs (about 14%), which is consistent with antigen-driven expansion. With just 4 to 6 patients in the study, the authors point out that the findings should be validated in a larger study. A significantly larger repertoire fraction was made up by the top 250 clones in tumors than in blood (p = 0.039). Because sequencing covered only the TCR beta chain and unpaired alpha chains were not captured, true repertoire diversity is likely underestimated. Only roughly 8-25% of top clones appeared in all five regions of a tumor, which suggests that tumor-infiltrating T cells are spatially heterogeneous.

A constant-region primer and ProtoScript II reverse transcriptase were used to reverse-transcribe TCRbeta-specific cDNA from around 480 ng total RNA. TCRbeta libraries were built with three nested multiplex PCR rounds, a slightly modified ARM-PCR procedure. Each of the first two PCR rounds ran for approximately 10 cycles using multiplex TRBV1-TRBV30 forward primers together with a Cbeta reverse primer. Sample barcodes and Illumina adapters were attached in a final 25-cycle PCR using Deep VentR polymerase. Before sequencing, amplicons between 200 and 500 bp were purified from gel using a QIAquick gel extraction kit. The TCRbeta amplicons were sequenced with 250-bp paired-end reads on an Illumina HiSeq 2500. As for the authors' bioinformatics: Reads were quality-trimmed with Trimmomatic v0.33, and paired reads were merged with FLASH v1.2.11 to recover full CDR3 sequences. V, D and J germline segments were assigned to the rearranged TCRbeta sequences by MiGEC v1.2.1b. VDJtools v1.0.0 computed clonotype statistics and Shannon-Wiener diversity indices. To cut down on sampling bias, every analysis after diversity analysis relied on just the 250 most abundant clonotypes from each sample. TCRdb trimmed the raw reads at Q25, called clones with MiXCR and kept productive beta chains. Rows are unified per CDR3 protein, each entry keeping the most common DNA and genes. The V and J calls here are based on TCRdb, not the publication. This sample is represented by about 110,000 distinct CDR3 sequences; around 62% of them were singletons. Over 7% of the sample is held by the ten biggest clonotypes.

Without any cell sorting, total RNA and DNA were extracted together from around 20-30 mg of bulk tissue using the AllPrep DNA/RNA mini kit. Between late 2015 and March 2016, a few patients in China with histopathologically diagnosed primary liver carcinoma had surgical resection. Patients had chronic HBV infection and were treatment-naive at sampling. Each tumor was sampled at five spatially separated regions: the superior, inferior, left-lateral and right-lateral poles and the tumor centre. Histology showed that every tumor sample contained more than 80% viable tumor cells. Pieces of fresh tumor and adjacent tissue were cut in half, with one half kept in RNAlater at -80 degrees C and the other half sent for histology.

Sequenced: liver tumor tissue from sampling region 1. The cell subset or site label of this sample denotes: tumor region T1, superior pole. This receptor was identified in a woman aged 55-69 years with primary liver carcinoma and hepatitis B virus infection. The rearranged segments are TRBV6-5 and TRBJ2-5; the D segment might be TRBD1 or TRBD2, since each matches 5 bases. The CDR3 reads CASSPRRGRQETQYF. The DNA sequence reads TGTGCCAGCAGTCCCCGACGGGGCAGGCAAGAGACCCAGTACTTC.